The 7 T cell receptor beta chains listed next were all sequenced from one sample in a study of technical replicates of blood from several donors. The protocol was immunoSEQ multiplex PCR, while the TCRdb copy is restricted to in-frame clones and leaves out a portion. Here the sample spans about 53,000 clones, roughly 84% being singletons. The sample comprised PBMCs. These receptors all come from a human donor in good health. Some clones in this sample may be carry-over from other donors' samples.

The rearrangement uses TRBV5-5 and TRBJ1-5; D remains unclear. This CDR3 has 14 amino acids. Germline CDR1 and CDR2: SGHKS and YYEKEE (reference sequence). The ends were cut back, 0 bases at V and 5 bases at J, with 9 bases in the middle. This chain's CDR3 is CASSLAERYQPQHF. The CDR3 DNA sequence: TGTGCCAGCAGCTTGGCCGAGCGATATCAGCCCCAGCATTTT.

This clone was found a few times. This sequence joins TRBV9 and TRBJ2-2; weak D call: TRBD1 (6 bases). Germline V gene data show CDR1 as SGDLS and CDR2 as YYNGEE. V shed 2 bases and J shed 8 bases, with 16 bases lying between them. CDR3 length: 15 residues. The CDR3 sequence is CASSVTTGLPGELFF. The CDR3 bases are TGTGCCAGCAGCGTGACAACAGGGCTTCCTGGGGAGCTGTTTTTT.

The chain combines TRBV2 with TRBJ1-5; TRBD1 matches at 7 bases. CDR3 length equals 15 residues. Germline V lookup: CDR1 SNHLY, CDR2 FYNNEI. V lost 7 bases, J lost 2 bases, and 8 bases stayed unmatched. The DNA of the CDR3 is TGTGCCAGCACCCGACAGGGTGGAGGCAATCAGCCCCAGCATTTT. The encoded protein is CASTRQGGGNQPQHF.

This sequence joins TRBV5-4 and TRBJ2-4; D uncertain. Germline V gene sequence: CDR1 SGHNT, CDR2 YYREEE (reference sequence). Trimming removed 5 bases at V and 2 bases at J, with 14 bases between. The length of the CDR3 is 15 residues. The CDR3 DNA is TGTGCCAGCAGTAATTTGGCTGTGACCAAAAACATTCAGTACTTC. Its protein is CASSNLAVTKNIQYF.

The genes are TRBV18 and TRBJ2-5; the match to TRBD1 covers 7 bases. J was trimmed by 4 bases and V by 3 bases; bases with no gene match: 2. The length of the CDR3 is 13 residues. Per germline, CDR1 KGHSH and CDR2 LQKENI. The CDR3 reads CASSPGQRETQYF. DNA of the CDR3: TGTGCCAGCTCACCGGGACAGCGAGAGACCCAGTACTTC.

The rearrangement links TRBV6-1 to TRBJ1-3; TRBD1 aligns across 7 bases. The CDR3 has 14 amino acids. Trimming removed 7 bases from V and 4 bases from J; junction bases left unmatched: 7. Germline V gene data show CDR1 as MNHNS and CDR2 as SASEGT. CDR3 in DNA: TGTGCCAGCATTAACAGGGGTTCCGGAAACACCATATATTTT. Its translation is CASINRGSGNTIYF.

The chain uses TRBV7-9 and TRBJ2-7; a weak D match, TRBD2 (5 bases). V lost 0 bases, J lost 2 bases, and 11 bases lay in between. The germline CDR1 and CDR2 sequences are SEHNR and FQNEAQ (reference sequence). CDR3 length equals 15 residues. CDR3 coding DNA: TGTGCCAGCAGCTTAGCGGACGGAGGAACCTACGAGCAGTACTTC. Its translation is CASSLADGGTYEQYF.